What follows is one TCR beta chain and its context. CDR1 is SQVTM and CDR2 is ANQGSEA in the germline V gene. The CDR3 is made up of 12 amino acids. The data stem from a study of blood T cell repertoires in COVID-19. In the study overall: Samples came from the United States, Italy and Spain, spanning acute and convalescent COVID-19. In each case, the material was cDNA or gDNA derived from T cells, B-cell-depleted T cells, or PBMCs.

As processed by the authors: Reference gene primer amplification in the assay estimated nucleated cell counts. Clones were read by immunoSEQ multiplex PCR, and TCRdb kept only the in-frame ones, dropping some. V and J calls plus clone size are reproduced from that table; the DNA served to infer D and trimming. Among approximately 210,000 clones, 75% to 90% were seen once, and the ten largest hold around 5.4%. V gene TRBV29-1 combines with J gene TRBJ2-5; D gene ambiguous. The clonotype comes from a human donor in a cohort sampled during active COVID-19. Sequencing was done on a sample of peripheral blood. The CDR3 DNA reads TGCGGGTCTTTGACATATTCGGAGACCCAGTACTTC. It translates to CGSLTYSETQYF.